The rows below give T cell receptor beta chains drawn from one sample of a study of identical twins. TCRdb re-called the 5' RACE reads with MiXCR, one entry per CDR3 protein. The table shows 1.5 million to 2 million distinct CDR3 sequences, with under 35% occurring only once. The sequenced sample consisted of cord blood. The receptors derive from a newborn girl in good health. Each CDR3 is given with its conserved first and last residue. The D gene is left open where the match is weak. The size entry is marked missing in some rows and otherwise reads once, few, many or a size class.

j_call,cdr3_length,d_call,v_call,clone_size,cdr3_aa,cdr3_nt
TRBJ1-5,17,.,TRBV2,.,CASSDGPLIGSNQPQHF,TGTGCCAGCAGTGATGGGCCGCTGATCGGGAGCAATCAGCCCCAGCATTTT
TRBJ2-1,16,.,TRBV12-3/TRBV12-4,.,CASSPSPPSSYNEQFF,TGTGCCAGCAGTCCTAGCCCCCCGAGCTCCTACAATGAGCAGTTCTTC
TRBJ1-2,13,TRBD1,TRBV20-1,.,CSATDRAGCGYTF,TGCAGTGCTACGGACAGGGCGGGCTGTGGCTACACCTTC
TRBJ1-5,11,.,TRBV20-1,.,CSARMGAPQHF,TGCAGTGCTAGGATGGGGGCTCCCCAGCATTTT
TRBJ1-2,12,TRBD1,TRBV10-3,many,CAISETGGGYTF,TGTGCCATCAGCGAGACAGGGGGCGGCTACACCTTC
TRBJ2-7,14,.,TRBV6-6,.,CASSYSGQPYEQYF,TGTGCCAGCAGTTACTCGGGGCAGCCCTACGAGCAGTACTTC
TRBJ2-1,16,TRBD2,TRBV5-6,few,CASSSLGSGSYNEQFF,TGTGCCAGCAGCTCCCTAGGGAGCGGGAGCTACAATGAGCAGTTCTTC
TRBJ2-1,13,.,TRBV6-5,few,CATGGTPRNEQFF,TGTGCCACCGGCGGGACTCCTCGGAATGAGCAGTTCTTC
TRBJ2-7,15,TRBD2,TRBV20-1,few,CSARGFRGDSYEQYF,TGCAGTGCTAGAGGTTTTCGGGGGGACTCCTACGAGCAGTACTTC
TRBJ2-7,15,TRBD1,TRBV4-1,few,CASSQGTGGLYEQYF,TGCGCCAGCAGCCAAGGGACAGGAGGTCTCTACGAGCAGTACTTC
TRBJ2-3,13,.,TRBV27,many,CATTSSSTDTQYF,TGTGCCACCACTTCCTCTAGCACAGATACGCAGTATTTT
TRBJ1-4,12,.,TRBV14,many,CASSQAGEKLFF,TGTGCCAGCAGCCAAGCGGGTGAAAAACTGTTTTTT